The T cell receptor (beta chain) described here comes from a study of T cell responses to AZD1222 COVID-19 vaccine. Study-level results: Every sample of the repertoires postdated the peak T cell response. Spike-wide coverage was observed for vaccine-associated CD4 TCRs, with dominant responses at 160-218 and 743-854.

Profiled with immunoSEQ multiplex PCR; TCRdb holds only in-frame clones, not every one. The sample data list about 140,000 clones. V dropped 7 bases and J dropped 2 bases, with 15 bases sitting between them. The CDR3 runs to 15 residues. CDR1 and CDR2 (germline): LNHDA, SQIVND (reference sequence). Turning to this clone: Its antigen is not identified.

Sequences were obtained from peripheral blood. The chain carries TRBV19 and TRBJ1-5; D unclear. The sequence derives from an adult in good health. CDR3 sequence: CASTPLLGGNQPQHF. The CDR3 nucleotides are TGTGCCAGTACCCCTCTTCTGGGAGGCAATCAGCCCCAGCATTTT.